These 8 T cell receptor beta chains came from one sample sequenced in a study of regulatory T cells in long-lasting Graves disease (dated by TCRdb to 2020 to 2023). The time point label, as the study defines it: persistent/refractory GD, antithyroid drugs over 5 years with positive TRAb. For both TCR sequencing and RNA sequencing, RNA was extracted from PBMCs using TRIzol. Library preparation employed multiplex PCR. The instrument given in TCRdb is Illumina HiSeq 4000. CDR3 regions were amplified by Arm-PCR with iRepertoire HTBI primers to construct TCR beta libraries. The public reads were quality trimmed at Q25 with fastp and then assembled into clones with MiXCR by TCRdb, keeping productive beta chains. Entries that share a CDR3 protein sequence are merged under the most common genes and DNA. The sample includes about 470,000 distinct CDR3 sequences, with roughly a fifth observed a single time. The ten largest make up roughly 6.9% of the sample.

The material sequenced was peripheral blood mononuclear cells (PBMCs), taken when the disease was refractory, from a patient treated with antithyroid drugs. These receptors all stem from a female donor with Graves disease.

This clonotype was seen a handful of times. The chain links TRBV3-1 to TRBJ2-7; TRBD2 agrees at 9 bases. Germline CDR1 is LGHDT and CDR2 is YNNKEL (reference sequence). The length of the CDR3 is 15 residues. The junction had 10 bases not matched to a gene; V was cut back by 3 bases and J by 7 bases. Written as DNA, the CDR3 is TGTGCCAGCAGCCAGCGGGCTAGCGGGGAAGGAGAGCAGTACTTC. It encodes CASSQRASGEGEQYF.

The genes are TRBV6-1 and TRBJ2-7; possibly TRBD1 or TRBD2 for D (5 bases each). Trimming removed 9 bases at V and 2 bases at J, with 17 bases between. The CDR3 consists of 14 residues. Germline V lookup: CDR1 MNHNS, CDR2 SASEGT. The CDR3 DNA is TGTGCCAGTGTATTTGAGGGGAGCCCCTACGAGCAGTACTTC. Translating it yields CASVFEGSPYEQYF.

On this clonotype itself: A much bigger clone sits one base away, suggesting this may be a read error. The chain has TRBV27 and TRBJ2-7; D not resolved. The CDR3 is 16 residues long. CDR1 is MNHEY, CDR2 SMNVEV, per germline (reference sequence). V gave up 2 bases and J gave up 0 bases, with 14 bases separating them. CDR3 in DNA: TGTGCCAGCAGTTTAATTCCAAGGGTCAGCTCCTACGAGCAGTACTTC. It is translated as CASSLIPRVSSYEQYF.

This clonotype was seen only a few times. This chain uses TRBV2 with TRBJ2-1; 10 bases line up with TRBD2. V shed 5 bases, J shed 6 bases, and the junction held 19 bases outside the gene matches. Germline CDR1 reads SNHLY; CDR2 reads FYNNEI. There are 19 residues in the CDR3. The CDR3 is CASSRTPSGGTYRSNEQFF. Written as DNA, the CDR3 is TGTGCCAGCAGTCGGACCCCTAGCGGGGGAACCTACCGCAGCAATGAGCAGTTCTTC.

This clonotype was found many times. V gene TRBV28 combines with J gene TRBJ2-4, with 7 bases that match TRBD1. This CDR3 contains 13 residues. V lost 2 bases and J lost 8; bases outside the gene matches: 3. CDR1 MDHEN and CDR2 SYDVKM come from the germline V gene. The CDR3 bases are TGTGCCAGCAGTTTAAGCCAGGGGGACATTCAGTACTTC. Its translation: CASSLSQGDIQYF.

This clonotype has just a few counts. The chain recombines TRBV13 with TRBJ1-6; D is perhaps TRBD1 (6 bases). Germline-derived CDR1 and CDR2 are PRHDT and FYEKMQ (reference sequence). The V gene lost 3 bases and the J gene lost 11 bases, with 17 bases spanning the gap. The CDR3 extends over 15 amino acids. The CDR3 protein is CASSFAGASYPPLHF. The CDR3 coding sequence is TGTGCCAGCAGCTTTGCAGGGGCTTCTTACCCACCCCTCCACTTT.

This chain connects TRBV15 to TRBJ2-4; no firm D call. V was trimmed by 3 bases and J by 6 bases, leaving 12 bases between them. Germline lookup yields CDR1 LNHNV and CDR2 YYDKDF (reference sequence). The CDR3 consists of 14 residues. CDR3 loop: CATSRDVGPNIQYF. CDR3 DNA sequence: TGTGCCACCAGCAGGGACGTAGGCCCAAACATTCAGTACTTC.

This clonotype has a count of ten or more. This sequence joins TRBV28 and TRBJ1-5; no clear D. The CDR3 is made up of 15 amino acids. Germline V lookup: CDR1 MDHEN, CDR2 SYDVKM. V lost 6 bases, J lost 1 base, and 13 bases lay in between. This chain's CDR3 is CASRYAGGSNQPQHF. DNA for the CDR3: TGTGCCAGCAGATACGCCGGCGGGAGCAATCAGCCCCAGCATTTT.